The clone carrying this T cell receptor beta chain has ten or more counts. The antigen remains unidentified. The data originate from a study of neurological immune-mediated disorders. The germline V gene encodes CDR1 ENHRY and CDR2 SYGVKD. V was clipped by 10 bases and J by 0 bases, with 12 bases between them. The CDR3 is 14 amino acids. General observations from the study: It was the repertoires of 18 of 34 multiple sclerosis patients that phylogenetic grouping placed in one related-CDR3 cluster, which is a possible signature. There were no CDR3 amino acid sequences shared by expanded clones across subjects, a result suggesting private repertoires in all groups.

The cDNA was generated by 5'RACE with 10-nucleotide random UMIs. TCRdb reprocessed the 5' RACE reads via MiXCR and lists one record per CDR3 protein. Of about 80,000 distinct CDR3 sequences in the sample, about 5% were seen once. Unsorted libraries were generated from 2 million PBMCs held at -80 degrees C. This sequence originates from a woman aged 30 to 39 with multiple sclerosis. The gene calls are TRBV10-3 and TRBJ2-2; a possible D gene is TRBD1 (6 bases). The sequencing sample was made of PBMCs. The CDR3 sequence is CATLAGANTGELFF. In DNA, the CDR3 is TGTGCCACCCTCGCAGGGGCGAACACCGGGGAGCTGTTTTTT.